A selection of T cell receptor beta chains follows, all from one sample in a study of blood T cell repertoires in COVID-19. Profiling relied on immunoSEQ multiplex PCR, and the TCRdb table lists in-frame clones only, not all of them. Of nearly 95,000 clones in the sample, more than 70% are singletons; the top ten hold 7% to 8%. What was sequenced was peripheral blood. Source of these receptors: a human donor with acute or convalescent COVID-19. The donor label of this sample is uncertain. The CDR3 runs from the conserved cysteine through the conserved F or W. D genes are given only for firm matches. Only part of the rows carry a size: once, few, many, or a class if the clone is expanded.

clone size: .
D gene: TRBD1
J gene: TRBJ2-3
V gene: TRBV27
CDR3 protein: CASSPTGTGFTDTQYF
CDR3 DNA: TGTGCCAGCAGTCCTACCGGGACAGGGTTCACAGATACGCAGTATTTT

clone size: .
D gene: .
J gene: TRBJ2-3
V gene: TRBV14
CDR3 protein: CASSFWGTSADTQYF
CDR3 DNA: TGTGCCAGCAGCTTTTGGGGCACGTCGGCGGATACGCAGTATTTT

clone size: .
D gene: .
J gene: TRBJ1-3
V gene: TRBV5-1
CDR3 protein: CASSLGLPAIGNTIYF
CDR3 DNA: TGCGCCAGCAGCCTCGGACTCCCGGCGATAGGAAACACCATATATTTT

clone size: .
D gene: TRBD1
J gene: TRBJ1-1
V gene: TRBV10-2
CDR3 protein: CASSSTGTGETEAFF
CDR3 DNA: TGCGCCAGCAGCTCAACCGGGACAGGGGAGACTGAAGCTTTCTTT

clone size: .
D gene: .
J gene: TRBJ1-2
V gene: TRBV2
CDR3 protein: CASSSQILYGYTF
CDR3 DNA: TGTGCCAGCAGTTCCCAGATCCTCTATGGCTACACCTTC

clone size: .
D gene: TRBD1
J gene: TRBJ1-6
V gene: TRBV27
CDR3 protein: CASSPRPGQGSSYNSPLHF
CDR3 DNA: TGTGCCAGCAGTCCCCGGCCGGGACAGGGGAGCTCCTATAATTCACCCCTCCACTTT

clone size: .
D gene: .
J gene: TRBJ1-2
V gene: TRBV4-3
CDR3 protein: CASSQDLGANYGYTF
CDR3 DNA: TGCGCCAGCAGCCAAGATCTGGGGGCCAACTATGGCTACACCTTC

clone size: .
D gene: TRBD2
J gene: TRBJ2-2
V gene: TRBV9
CDR3 protein: CASRLSGDRTGELFF
CDR3 DNA: TGTGCCAGCAGGCTTAGCGGGGATCGCACCGGGGAGCTGTTTTTT

clone size: .
D gene: TRBD1
J gene: TRBJ1-6
V gene: TRBV28
CDR3 protein: CASIHRGVNSPLHF
CDR3 DNA: TGTGCCAGCATCCACAGGGGAGTAAATTCACCCCTCCACTTT

clone size: .
D gene: TRBD2
J gene: TRBJ2-3
V gene: TRBV6-2/TRBV6-3
CDR3 protein: CASSYSASGGHADTQYF
CDR3 DNA: TGTGCCAGCAGTTACTCAGCTAGCGGGGGACACGCAGATACGCAGTATTTT

clone size: .
D gene: .
J gene: TRBJ1-4
V gene: TRBV5-4
CDR3 protein: CASSLESGKTNEKLFF
CDR3 DNA: TGTGCCAGCAGCTTGGAATCAGGAAAAACTAATGAAAAACTGTTTTTT

clone size: .
D gene: TRBD1
J gene: TRBJ1-4
V gene: TRBV4-1
CDR3 protein: CASSQHGTGKEKLFF
CDR3 DNA: TGCGCCAGCAGCCAGCACGGGACAGGGAAGGAAAAACTGTTTTTT

clone size: .
D gene: .
J gene: TRBJ2-5
V gene: TRBV15
CDR3 protein: CATSLTGTYQETQYF
CDR3 DNA: TGTGCCACCAGCCTAACAGGGACGTACCAAGAGACCCAGTACTTC

clone size: .
D gene: TRBD1
J gene: TRBJ1-2
V gene: TRBV5-6
CDR3 protein: CASNPGQGWGYTF
CDR3 DNA: TGTGCCAGCAACCCTGGACAGGGCTGGGGCTACACCTTC

clone size: .
D gene: TRBD2
J gene: TRBJ2-5
V gene: TRBV20-1
CDR3 protein: CSAGGQETQYF
CDR3 DNA: TGCAGTGCGGGGGGGCAAGAGACCCAGTACTTC

clone size: .
D gene: .
J gene: TRBJ2-5
V gene: TRBV5-1
CDR3 protein: CASSWGPQGGETQYF
CDR3 DNA: TGCGCCAGCAGCTGGGGCCCCCAGGGCGGAGAGACCCAGTACTTC

clone size: once
D gene: TRBD2
J gene: TRBJ2-1
V gene: TRBV4-3
CDR3 protein: CASSWGGGYNEQFF
CDR3 DNA: TGCGCCAGCAGCTGGGGGGGAGGATACAATGAGCAGTTCTTC

clone size: .
D gene: .
J gene: TRBJ1-6
V gene: TRBV18
CDR3 protein: CASSATEDNSPLHF
CDR3 DNA: TGTGCCAGCTCAGCGACAGAAGATAATTCACCCCTCCACTTT

clone size: .
D gene: .
J gene: TRBJ1-4
V gene: TRBV4-3
CDR3 protein: CASSQVSGSNEKLFF
CDR3 DNA: TGCGCCAGCAGCCAAGTCTCGGGGAGTAATGAAAAACTGTTTTTT

clone size: once
D gene: .
J gene: TRBJ1-5
V gene: TRBV7-8
CDR3 protein: CASSDGQFRWPQHF
CDR3 DNA: TGTGCCAGCAGCGATGGACAGTTCAGATGGCCCCAGCATTTT

clone size: .
D gene: TRBD1
J gene: TRBJ1-5
V gene: TRBV6-5
CDR3 protein: CASRDRINQPQHF
CDR3 DNA: TGTGCCAGCAGGGACAGGATCAATCAGCCCCAGCATTTT

clone size: .
D gene: TRBD1
J gene: TRBJ1-1
V gene: TRBV19
CDR3 protein: CASSRDRETEAFF
CDR3 DNA: TGTGCCAGTAGTCGGGACAGGGAAACTGAAGCTTTCTTT

clone size: .
D gene: .
J gene: TRBJ2-3
V gene: TRBV6-1
CDR3 protein: CASSEAEGGATDTQYF
CDR3 DNA: TGTGCCAGCAGTGAAGCTGAGGGGGGGGCCACAGATACGCAGTATTTT

clone size: .
D gene: TRBD1
J gene: TRBJ2-1
V gene: TRBV6-4
CDR3 protein: CASSYQGAGYNEQFF
CDR3 DNA: TGTGCCAGCAGTTACCAGGGGGCCGGATACAATGAGCAGTTCTTC

clone size: .
D gene: .
J gene: TRBJ1-1
V gene: TRBV4-1
CDR3 protein: CASSRVLNTEAFF
CDR3 DNA: TGCGCCAGCAGCCGAGTGTTAAACACTGAAGCTTTCTTT

clone size: .
D gene: TRBD2
J gene: TRBJ2-7
V gene: TRBV15
CDR3 protein: CATSRVGETSGVSSYEQYF
CDR3 DNA: TGTGCCACCAGCAGAGTAGGTGAGACTAGCGGGGTCAGCTCCTACGAGCAGTACTTC

clone size: .
D gene: TRBD2
J gene: TRBJ2-1
V gene: TRBV9
CDR3 protein: CASSVATIGGAYSSYNEQFF
CDR3 DNA: TGTGCCAGCAGCGTAGCTACTATCGGGGGGGCCTACAGCTCCTACAATGAGCAGTTCTTC

clone size: few
D gene: .
J gene: TRBJ2-2
V gene: TRBV12-3/TRBV12-4
CDR3 protein: CASSLSLTGELFF
CDR3 DNA: TGTGCCAGCAGTTTAAGCCTCACCGGGGAGCTGTTTTTT

clone size: .
D gene: .
J gene: TRBJ2-1
V gene: TRBV2
CDR3 protein: CASSGQVYNEQFF
CDR3 DNA: TGTGCCAGCAGTGGACAGGTCTACAATGAGCAGTTCTTC

clone size: .
D gene: .
J gene: TRBJ2-2
V gene: TRBV11-2
CDR3 protein: CASSFEGLLGAGELFF
CDR3 DNA: TGTGCCAGCAGCTTCGAAGGACTCTTGGGTGCCGGGGAGCTGTTTTTT

clone size: few
D gene: .
J gene: TRBJ2-7
V gene: TRBV10-2
CDR3 protein: CASSEYGVEQYF
CDR3 DNA: TGCGCCAGCAGCGAGTACGGGGTCGAGCAGTACTTC

clone size: .
D gene: .
J gene: TRBJ1-2
V gene: TRBV7-2
CDR3 protein: CASSPPVLNYGYTF
CDR3 DNA: TGTGCCAGCAGCCCTCCGGTCCTTAACTATGGCTACACCTTC

clone size: .
D gene: .
J gene: TRBJ2-5
V gene: TRBV29-1
CDR3 protein: CSVDLDWPLETQYF
CDR3 DNA: TGCAGCGTTGATCTGGACTGGCCCCTGGAGACCCAGTACTTC

clone size: .
D gene: TRBD1
J gene: TRBJ1-5
V gene: TRBV6-2/TRBV6-3
CDR3 protein: CASSGPGQNQPQHF
CDR3 DNA: TGTGCCAGCAGTGGACCGGGACAGAATCAGCCCCAGCATTTT

clone size: .
D gene: TRBD1
J gene: TRBJ2-3
V gene: TRBV19
CDR3 protein: CASKRQGVSGGQTDTQYF
CDR3 DNA: TGTGCCAGTAAGAGACAGGGGGTTTCGGGGGGCCAAACAGATACGCAGTATTTT

clone size: .
D gene: TRBD2
J gene: TRBJ2-7
V gene: TRBV3-1/TRBV3-2
CDR3 protein: CASSPAGTSSYEQYF
CDR3 DNA: TGTGCCAGCAGCCCAGCCGGGACTAGCTCCTACGAGCAGTACTTC

clone size: .
D gene: TRBD2
J gene: TRBJ2-2
V gene: TRBV19
CDR3 protein: CATRTSRYLANTGELFF
CDR3 DNA: TGTGCCACCCGGACTAGTAGATATCTCGCGAACACCGGGGAGCTGTTTTTT

clone size: .
D gene: TRBD2
J gene: TRBJ2-2
V gene: TRBV10-1
CDR3 protein: CASSDGGGGRNTGELFF
CDR3 DNA: TGCGCCAGCAGTGATGGCGGGGGGGGGCGAAACACCGGGGAGCTGTTTTTT

clone size: once
D gene: TRBD2
J gene: TRBJ2-1
V gene: TRBV6-1
CDR3 protein: CASSEAIGLAGGNYNEQFF
CDR3 DNA: TGTGCCAGCAGTGAAGCGATCGGATTAGCGGGGGGGAACTACAATGAGCAGTTCTTC

clone size: few
D gene: .
J gene: TRBJ2-1
V gene: TRBV6-6
CDR3 protein: CASSYEDYNEQFF
CDR3 DNA: TGTGCCAGCAGTTATGAGGACTACAATGAGCAGTTCTTC

clone size: .
D gene: .
J gene: TRBJ1-6
V gene: TRBV4-1
CDR3 protein: CASSREGRFNSPLHF
CDR3 DNA: TGCGCCAGCAGCCGAGAGGGCAGGTTTAATTCACCCCTCCACTTT

clone size: .
D gene: .
J gene: TRBJ2-7
V gene: TRBV5-3
CDR3 protein: CARSGGAATSYEQYF
CDR3 DNA: TGTGCCAGAAGCGGGGGGGCGGCTACTAGCTACGAGCAGTACTTC

clone size: .
D gene: .
J gene: TRBJ1-6
V gene: TRBV11-2
CDR3 protein: CASSLDAGPNSPLHF
CDR3 DNA: TGTGCCAGCAGCTTAGATGCAGGGCCTAATTCACCCCTCCACTTT